This TCR beta chain was profiled in a study of T cells in Graves' hyperthyroidism and ophthalmopathy (dated by TCRdb to between 2018 and 2021). Background on the whole study: Peripheral blood samples were taken at initial diagnosis, before any treatment was given. In addition, the study compared T-cell repertoires in thyroid tissue and in blood from about 6 Graves' hyperthyroidism patients. To identify TCR V-J signatures that set the groups apart, the researchers used a discovery cohort of 90 to 100 patients, made up of around 40 with Graves' ophthalmopathy and 55 to 65 with stable Graves' hyperthyroidism. TCR Vbeta CDR3 sequencing of approximately 140 peripheral blood samples (approximately 44 ophthalmopathy, some 75 hyperthyroidism and some 17 progressor patients) is reported in the paper. Prospective prediction of ophthalmopathy was tested in an independent validation cohort of 18 to 20 hyperthyroidism patients and 15 to 17 patients who later progressed to ophthalmopathy. The approximately 100 discovery patients were divided at random into training and test sets in a 7:3 ratio. After blood sampling, hyperthyroidism patients were treated with methimazole at a starting dose of 30 mg daily, and ophthalmopathy patients were treated with high-dose intravenous methylprednisolone.

The full study reports these points: A model built on a 13 V-J signature distinguished ophthalmopathy from stable hyperthyroidism, reaching 87.88% sensitivity and around 81% specificity in cross-validation and 80%/75% in testing. In validation, the model predicted progression to ophthalmopathy a median of roughly 6.5 months before onset, with over 55% sensitivity and about 72% specificity. Most expanded thyroid clonotypes (frequency above 0.001) were also detected in blood, suggesting blood repertoires may reflect thyroid immune responses. No statistical method was used to set the sample size in advance, and investigators knew the group allocation.

TCR beta CDR3 regions were amplified from RNA transcripts. For the first round of RT-PCR on the TCR CDR3, the HTBI primer set was used together with the Qiagen OneStep RT-PCR kit. The libraries were constructed in a second round of multiplex PCR and then size-selected and purified. Sequencing of the libraries was done on an Illumina HiSeq2000 using paired-end 100 bp reads. In the source study's methods: SOAPnuke was used to process the raw data, removing reads that contained adapters or uncalled bases, had a mean Phred below 15, or lacked an exact match to the constant primer or identifier. High-quality paired reads were merged using COPE v1.2.5, and each unique nucleotide sequence was defined as a clonotype. MiTCR v1.1 was used to align the clonotypes against IMGT TRBV, TRBD and TRBJ reference segments. The analysis included only V-J combinations with a frequency above 0.0001, which together covered around 99% of the repertoires. The TCS score was defined as the ratio of F50 (clonal expansion) to E x V (chaos), calculated using BLOSUM62-based TCRdist between CDR3 peptides within each V-J. Welch's t-statistics and random forest reduced around 510 V-J features to 13, which were used in a naive Bayes classifier (R e1071). The raw public data were reprocessed by TCRdb itself: fastp quality trimming at Q25, MiXCR clonotype calling, in-frame beta chains only. Duplicate CDR3 protein sequences are folded into a single record with the most common DNA and genes. None of the V and J calls come from the authors' own analysis; TCRdb made them. For this sample the table gives a few hundred thousand distinct CDR3 sequences, of which approximately 15% were detected only once. Clones ranked in the top ten supply roughly 15% of the sample.

The sample holds many counts of this clonotype. No antigen is known for it. Nothing much larger sits one base from this clone, and base qualities are not available. Hyperthyroidism patients were aged 18 to 65 years and newly diagnosed, with disease duration of less than 2 months. Any patient with an uncontrolled infection, another autoimmune disease, pregnancy or lactation was excluded. Diagnoses relied on clinical symptoms, serum thyroxine and TRAb, thyroid ultrasound and orbital computed tomography. For progressor patients, blood was drawn at the first diagnosis of hyperthyroidism, before any ophthalmopathy symptoms had appeared. Ficoll-Paque density gradient centrifugation was used to isolate PBMCs from 8 to 10 ml of fresh peripheral blood. Progressor patients were initially diagnosed with Graves' hyperthyroidism and developed ophthalmopathy during follow-up. Trizol reagent was used to extract total RNA, and RNA quality was then checked on an Agilent 2100 Bioanalyzer.

The material sequenced was blood. The source of this sequence is a woman in her forties with Graves' hyperthyroidism that later progressed to Graves' ophthalmopathy.

The CDR3 reads as follows: CASSPLTLMRTSGSYEQYF. The nucleotide sequence is given as TGTGCCAGCAGCCCCCTAACACTGATGCGGACTAGCGGATCCTACGAGCAGTACTTC. The V and J genes are TRBV28 and TRBJ2-7; 10 central bases correspond to TRBD2. CDR3 length: 19 amino acids, cysteine to phenylalanine. Only the CDR3 DNA is retained, 57 bases long and in frame from the first base. CDR1 and CDR2 were assigned from the germline V gene as MDHEN and SYDVKM. V is pruned by 6 bases and J by 1 base, leaving 18 bases of the junction without a gene match.